The TCR beta chain described here comes from a study of Ad26.COV2.S vaccination and SARS-CoV-2 variants. The wider study: Donor joined the COV1001 Ad26.COV2.S trial arm. Participants got Ad26.COV2.S intramuscularly, once or twice 56 days apart. General study findings and limits: After vaccination, substantial breadth of spike-specific CD8+ and CD4+ responses was reported.

The repertoire was sequenced with immunoSEQ multiplex PCR; TCRdb's copy has only in-frame clones and lacks some. The sample lists roughly 300,000 clones, roughly 91% occurring once. V was shortened by 5 bases and J by 4 bases, with 14 bases between the two germline ends. This CDR3 is 14 amino acids long. From germline, CDR1 is SEHNR and CDR2 FQNEAQ (reference sequence). About this clone itself: As yet, its antigen is unknown.

The treatment denotes: some 19 received Ad26.COV2.S at low or high dose, single or two shots; 5 received placebo; per-sample allocation not given. Sample collection was performed on day 63 after the first vaccine or placebo injection. Vaccine was an Ad26 vector expressing Wuhan-strain SARS-CoV-2 spike. The sample was peripheral blood, taken in a trial of Ad26.COV2.S vaccine versus placebo. The receptor's source is a person aged 18-65 years who received the Ad26.COV2.S COVID-19 vaccine or a placebo. The gene calls are TRBV7-9 and TRBJ1-2, with D perhaps TRBD1 (5 bases). CDR3 in DNA: TGTGCCAGCAGCCCACTTGACAGATCCTATGGCTACACCTTC. Its protein product is CASSPLDRSYGYTF.